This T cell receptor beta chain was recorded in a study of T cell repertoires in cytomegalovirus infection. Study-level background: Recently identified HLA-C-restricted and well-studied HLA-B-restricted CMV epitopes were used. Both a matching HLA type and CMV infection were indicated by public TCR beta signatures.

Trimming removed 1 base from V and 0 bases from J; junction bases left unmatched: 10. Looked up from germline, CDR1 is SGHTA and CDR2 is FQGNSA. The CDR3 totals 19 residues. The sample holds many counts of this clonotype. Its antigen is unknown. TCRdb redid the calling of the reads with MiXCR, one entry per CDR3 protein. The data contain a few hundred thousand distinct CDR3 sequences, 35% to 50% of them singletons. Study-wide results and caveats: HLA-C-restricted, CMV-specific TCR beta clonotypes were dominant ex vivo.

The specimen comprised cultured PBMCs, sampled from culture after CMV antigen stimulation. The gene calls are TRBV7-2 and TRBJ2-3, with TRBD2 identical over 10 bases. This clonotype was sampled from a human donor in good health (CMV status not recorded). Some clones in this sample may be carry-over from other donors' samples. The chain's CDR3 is CASSLGGSGGTMSTDTQYF. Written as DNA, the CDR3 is TGTGCCAGCAGCTTAGGAGGTAGCGGGGGGACAATGAGCACAGATACGCAGTATTTT.